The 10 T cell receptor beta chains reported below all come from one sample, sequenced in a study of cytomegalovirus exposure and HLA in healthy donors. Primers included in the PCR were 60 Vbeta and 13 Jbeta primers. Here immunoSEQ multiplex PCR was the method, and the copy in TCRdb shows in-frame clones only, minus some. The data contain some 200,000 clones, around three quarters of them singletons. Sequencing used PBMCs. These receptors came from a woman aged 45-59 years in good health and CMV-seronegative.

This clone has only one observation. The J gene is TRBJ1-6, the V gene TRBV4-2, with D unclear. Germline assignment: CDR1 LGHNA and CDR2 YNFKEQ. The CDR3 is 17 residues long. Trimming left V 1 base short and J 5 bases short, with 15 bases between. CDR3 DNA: TGTGCCAGCAGCCAAGGAGGCTTCTCTTCGGATAATTCACCCCTCCACTTT. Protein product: CASSQGGFSSDNSPLHF.

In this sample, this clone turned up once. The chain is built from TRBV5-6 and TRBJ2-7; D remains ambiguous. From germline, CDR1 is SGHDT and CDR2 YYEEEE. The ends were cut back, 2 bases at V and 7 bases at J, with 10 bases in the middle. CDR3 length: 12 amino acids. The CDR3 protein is CASSFNREEQYF. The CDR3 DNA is TGTGCCAGCAGCTTTAACCGCGAAGAGCAGTACTTC.

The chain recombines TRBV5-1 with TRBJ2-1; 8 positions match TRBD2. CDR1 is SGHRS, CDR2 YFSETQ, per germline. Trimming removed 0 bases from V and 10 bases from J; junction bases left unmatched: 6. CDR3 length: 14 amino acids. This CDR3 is CASSLGLASPEQFF. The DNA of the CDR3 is TGCGCCAGCAGCTTGGGACTAGCGAGCCCCGAGCAGTTCTTC.

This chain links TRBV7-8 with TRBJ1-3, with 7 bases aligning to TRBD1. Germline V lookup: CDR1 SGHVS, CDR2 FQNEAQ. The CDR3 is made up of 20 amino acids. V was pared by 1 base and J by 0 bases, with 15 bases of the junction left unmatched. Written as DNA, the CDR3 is TGTGCCAGCAGCTTAGGAGTCCCGGGACAGCTATCGACCTCTGGAAACACCATATATTTT. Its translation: CASSLGVPGQLSTSGNTIYF.

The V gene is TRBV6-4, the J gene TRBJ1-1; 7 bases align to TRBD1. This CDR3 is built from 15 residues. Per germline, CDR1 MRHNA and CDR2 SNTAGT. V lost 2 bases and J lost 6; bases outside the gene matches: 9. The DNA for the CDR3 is TGTGCCAGCAGTGACAGTTCAGGGGGAAGGGCTGAAGCTTTCTTT. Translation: CASSDSSGGRAEAFF.

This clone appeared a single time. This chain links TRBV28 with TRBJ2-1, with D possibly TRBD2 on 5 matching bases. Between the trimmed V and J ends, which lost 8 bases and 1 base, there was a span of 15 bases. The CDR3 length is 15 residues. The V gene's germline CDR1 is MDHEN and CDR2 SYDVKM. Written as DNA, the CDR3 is TGTGCCAGCTTGATGGGTGGAGGTTCCTACAATGAGCAGTTCTTC. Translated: CASLMGGGSYNEQFF.

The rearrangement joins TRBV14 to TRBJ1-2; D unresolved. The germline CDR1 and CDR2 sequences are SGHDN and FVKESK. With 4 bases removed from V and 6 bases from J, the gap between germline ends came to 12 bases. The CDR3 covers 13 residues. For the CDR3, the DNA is TGTGCCAGCAGCCTGCGGGCGTTGGATGGCTACACCTTC. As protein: CASSLRALDGYTF.

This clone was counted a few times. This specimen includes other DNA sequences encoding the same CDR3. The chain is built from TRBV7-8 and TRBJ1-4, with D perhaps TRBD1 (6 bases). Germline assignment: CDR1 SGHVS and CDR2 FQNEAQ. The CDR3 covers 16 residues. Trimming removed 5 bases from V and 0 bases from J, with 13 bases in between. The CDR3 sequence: CASSARDTSTNEKLFF. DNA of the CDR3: TGTGCCAGCAGCGCGAGGGACACTTCAACTAATGAAAAACTGTTTTTT. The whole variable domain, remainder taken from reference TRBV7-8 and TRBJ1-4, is GAGVSQSPRYKVAKRGQDVALRCDPISGHVSLFWYQQALGQGPEFLTYFQNEAQLDKSGLPSDRFFAERPEGSVSTLKIQRTQQEDSAVYLCASSARDTSTNEKLFFGSGTQLSVL.

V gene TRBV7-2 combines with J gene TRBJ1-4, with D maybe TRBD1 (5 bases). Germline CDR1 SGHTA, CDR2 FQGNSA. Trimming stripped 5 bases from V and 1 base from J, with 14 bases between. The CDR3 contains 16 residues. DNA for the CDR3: TGTGCCAGCAGCGCGACAGCCACAAGAACTAATGAAAAACTGTTTTTT. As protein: CASSATATRTNEKLFF.

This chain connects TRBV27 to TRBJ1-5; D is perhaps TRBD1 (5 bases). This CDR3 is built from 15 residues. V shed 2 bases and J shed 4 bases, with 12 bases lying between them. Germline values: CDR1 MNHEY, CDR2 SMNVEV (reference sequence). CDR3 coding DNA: TGTGCCAGCAGTTTACTAGGCAGGGTGAATCAGCCCCAGCATTTT. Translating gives CASSLLGRVNQPQHF.